Listed here are 32 T cell receptor beta chains from one sample, sequenced in a study of cytomegalovirus exposure and HLA in healthy donors (dated by TCRdb to the late 2010s). Library creation used the immunoSEQ multiplex PCR assay. The multiplex PCR relied on a mix of 60 forward primers for TCR Vbeta segments and 13 reverse primers for TCR Jbeta segments. Entries here come from immuneACCESS through TCRdb and include only in-frame sequences with V and J called. Some clones fail to appear in such tables; in the studies checked, an unresolved V gene covers under half of the shortfall, and the cause of the remainder is unknown. Counted in this sample were some 98,000 clones; roughly four fifths of them appeared once. The ten largest clones capture approximately 4% of the sample. What was sequenced was PBMCs. The receptor source for this set is a female donor in good health and CMV-seropositive.

The chain combines TRBV7-9 with TRBJ1-1, with D perhaps matching TRBD1 (5 bases). The CDR3 consists of 14 residues. Germline loops: CDR1 SEHNR, CDR2 FQNEAQ (reference sequence). Trimming took off 0 bases at V and 1 base at J, with 6 bases between the two ends. The CDR3 sequence: CASSLAGGNTEAFF. The CDR3 bases are TGTGCCAGCAGCTTAGCGGGGGGGAACACTGAAGCTTTCTTT.

The genes are TRBV6-1 and TRBJ2-3; D might be TRBD2 (7 bases). Germline V gene sequence: CDR1 MNHNS, CDR2 SASEGT. The CDR3 contains 18 residues. V was cut by 1 base and J by 7 bases, with 24 bases left in between. CDR3 residues: CASSEGRGARMGGNTQYF. The CDR3, as DNA: TGTGCCAGCAGTGAAGGAAGGGGGGCTAGAATGGGGGGGAATACGCAGTATTTT.

The chain links TRBV4-1 to TRBJ1-2; 8 nucleotides line up with TRBD1. J was trimmed by 5 bases and V by 1 base; bases with no gene match: 3. Germline CDR1 MGHRA, CDR2 YSYEKL. This CDR3 region has 14 residues. In nucleotides, the CDR3 is TGCGCCAGCAGCCAAGCCACAGGGGGTTATGGCTACACCTTC. Translation: CASSQATGGYGYTF.

V is TRBV28 and J is TRBJ1-1; D is possibly TRBD1 (5 bases). Trimming removed 8 bases at V and 7 bases at J, with 8 bases between. Per germline, CDR1 MDHEN and CDR2 SYDVKM. This CDR3 has 10 residues. The CDR3 here is CASGGVEAFF. As DNA, the CDR3 is TGTGCCAGCGGGGGGGTTGAAGCTTTCTTT.

This clone has just a few counts. This chain links TRBV4-1 with TRBJ2-1; D possibly corresponds to TRBD2 (6 bases). The CDR3 spans 15 residues. With 2 bases removed from V and 6 bases from J, the gap between germline ends came to 14 bases. Germline CDR1 is MGHRA and CDR2 is YSYEKL. The CDR3 reads CASSQLSAGTNEQFF. The CDR3 bases are TGCGCCAGCAGCCAACTTTCGGCGGGGACCAATGAGCAGTTCTTC.

V and J are TRBV6-5 and TRBJ1-4; perhaps TRBD1 as D (5 bases). This CDR3 region has 14 residues. Germline V CDR1 and CDR2: MNHEY, SVGAGI. V was trimmed by 2 bases and J by 8 bases, leaving 12 bases between them. The DNA of the CDR3 is TGTGCCAGCAGTTACCAGGGTTTAGGGGAAAAACTGTTTTTT. It specifies CASSYQGLGEKLFF.

The rearrangement links TRBV29-1 to TRBJ2-2; the D gene is possibly TRBD2 (6 bases). The V end lost 7 bases, the J end lost 7 bases, and 10 bases lay between the germline ends. The CDR3 runs 11 residues. Germline CDR1 reads SQVTM; CDR2 reads ANQGSEA. CDR3 in DNA: TGCAGCGGGCGGGGTTTCGGGGAGCTGTTTTTT. Translated, it gives CSGRGFGELFF.

The CDR3 here is CASSAGQLNTEAFF. In DNA, the CDR3 is TGTGCCAGTAGCGCTGGACAGTTAAACACTGAAGCTTTCTTT. The V call is TRBV19, the J call TRBJ1-1; maybe TRBD1 (6 bases). The CDR3 covers 14 residues. CDR1 and CDR2 (germline): LNHDA, SQIVND (reference sequence). Trimming left V 6 bases short and J 2 bases short, with 13 bases between. Full variable domain (outside the CDR3, taken from reference TRBV19 and TRBJ1-1): DGGITQSPKYLFRKEGQNVTLSCEQNLNHDAMYWYRQDPGQGLRLIYYSQIVNDFQKGDIAEGYSVSREKKESFPLTVTSAQKNPTAFYLCASSAGQLNTEAFFGQGTRLTVV.

This chain connects TRBV18 to TRBJ1-1, with TRBD1 matching over 8 bases. The length of the CDR3 is 16 residues. Germline lookup yields CDR1 KGHSH and CDR2 LQKENI. Trimming removed 3 bases from V and 0 bases from J; junction bases left unmatched: 6. CDR3 bases: TGTGCCAGCTCACCGCCGGGACAGGTAATGAACACTGAAGCTTTCTTT. It is translated as CASSPPGQVMNTEAFF.

The CDR3 loop is CASRRWATDTQYF. In DNA, the CDR3 is TGTGCCAGCAGAAGGTGGGCCACAGATACGCAGTATTTT. The gene calls are TRBV2 and TRBJ2-3, with D unclear. The CDR3 runs to 13 residues. Trimming shortened V by 6 bases and J by 2 bases, and 9 bases separated the two germline ends. CDR1 SNHLY and CDR2 FYNNEI come from the germline V gene.

The rearrangement joins TRBV5-1 to TRBJ1-2; D not certain. CDR1 SGHRS and CDR2 YFSETQ come from the germline V gene. Trimming removed 0 bases at V and 8 bases at J, with 8 bases between. The CDR3 is 12 amino acids. CDR3 nucleotide sequence: TGCGCCAGCAGCTTGGTCTTGTTCGGCTACACCTTC. Translation gives CASSLVLFGYTF.

The table lists this clone with a count of one. CDR3 nucleotide sequence: TGTGCCTGGAGTGTACAGTTAGGAAACACCATATATTTT. Its protein is CAWSVQLGNTIYF. V is TRBV30 and J is TRBJ1-3; D uncertain. The CDR3 has 13 amino acids. The ends were cut back, 0 bases at V and 4 bases at J, with 7 bases in the middle. CDR1 GTSNPN and CDR2 SVGIG come from the germline V gene (reference sequence).

The chain has TRBV7-9 and TRBJ2-7; D may be TRBD2 (6 bases). The CDR3 contains 14 residues. Trimming shortened V by 0 bases and J by 7 bases, and 13 bases separated the two germline ends. Germline lookup yields CDR1 SEHNR and CDR2 FQNEAQ (reference sequence). Written as DNA, the CDR3 is TGTGCCAGCAGCTTAGCGCGGGGACTGGAGGAGCAGTACTTC. Translated, it gives CASSLARGLEEQYF.

The chain links TRBV9 to TRBJ2-7; no clear D. Per germline, CDR1 SGDLS and CDR2 YYNGEE. V lost 3 bases and J lost 3, with 10 bases in between. The CDR3 has 13 residues. CDR3 DNA sequence: TGTGCCAGCAGCGGAGAGCGAGACTACGAGCAGTACTTC. It yields the protein CASSGERDYEQYF.

V and J are TRBV7-8 and TRBJ2-1; TRBD2 matches 12 bases. Germline CDR1 is SGHVS and CDR2 is FQNEAQ. Trimming at V came to 3 bases and at J to 8 bases, leaving 5 bases not matched to a gene. The CDR3 sequence is 15 residues long. CDR3 amino acids: CASSFRLAGADEQFF. Written as DNA, the CDR3 is TGTGCCAGCAGCTTTCGACTAGCGGGAGCCGATGAGCAGTTCTTC.

This chain joins TRBV2 and TRBJ2-5; unclear D gene. Germline CDR1 SNHLY, CDR2 FYNNEI. The CDR3 length is 14 residues. Deletions cut 4 bases from V and 4 bases from J, with 13 bases between. The CDR3 region has the DNA TGTGCCAGCAGTGTCGCGGTTGTTAGAGAGACCCAGTACTTC. It translates to CASSVAVVRETQYF.

Note on this clone: One junction end disagrees with the germline gene, perhaps due to a read error. V is TRBV7-3 and J is TRBJ2-3, with 9 bases fitting TRBD2. The CDR3 totals 14 residues. Germline loops: CDR1 SGHTA, CDR2 FQGTGA. CDR3: CASSPGTSRDTQYF. CDR3 bases: TGTGCCAGCAGCCCGGGGACTAGCAGAGATACGCAGTATTTT.

The gene calls are TRBV5-4 and TRBJ2-5; tentatively, D is TRBD1 (6 bases). CDR3 size: 15 residues. With 3 bases removed from V and 0 bases from J, the gap between germline ends came to 12 bases. Germline V gene lookup returns CDR1 SGHNT and CDR2 YYREEE (reference sequence). This chain's CDR3 is CASSSTTGNQETQYF. The CDR3 DNA follows: TGTGCCAGCAGCTCGACGACAGGAAACCAAGAGACCCAGTACTTC.

V is TRBV4-1 and J is TRBJ1-6; D unclear. The CDR3 runs 16 residues. Germline-derived CDR1 and CDR2 are MGHRA and YSYEKL. V lost 1 base to trimming and J lost 6 bases, with 13 bases between them. CDR3 sequence reads: CASSQVYAGLNSPLHF. The DNA of the CDR3 is TGCGCCAGCAGCCAAGTGTATGCAGGACTTAATTCACCCCTCCACTTT.

This clone was observed once. The chain is built from TRBV21-1 and TRBJ1-1; the DNA was not used to check the table's D call, TRBD1. TRBV21-1 is annotated as a pseudogene. The CDR3 length is 17 residues. The CDR3 DNA sequence: TGTGCCAGCAGCAAAATGGAGGACAGGGGGTCGAAGGCTGAAGCTTTCTTT. Translated, it gives CASSKMEDRGSKAEAFF.

This clone appeared once. The chain couples TRBV7-9 to TRBJ2-3; 11 bases fit TRBD2. Germline V CDR1 and CDR2: SEHNR, FQNEAQ (reference sequence). J lost 0 bases, V lost 7 bases, and 15 bases had no gene match. The CDR3 loop spans 19 amino acids. The CDR3 sequence is CASKVELAGVSVSTDTQYF. Written as DNA, the CDR3 is TGTGCCAGCAAGGTCGAACTAGCGGGAGTTTCCGTTAGCACAGATACGCAGTATTTT.

The genes are TRBV11-2 and TRBJ2-2, with D tentatively TRBD1 (6 bases). CDR1 is SGHAT, CDR2 FQNNGV, per germline. V was cut by 2 bases and J by 8 bases, with 9 bases left in between. CDR3 length: 13 residues. Written as DNA, the CDR3 is TGTGCCAGCAGCTTAACAGGGTCTGGGGAGCTGTTTTTT. The encoded protein is CASSLTGSGELFF.

V and J are TRBV2 and TRBJ2-7; D gene uncertain. V was trimmed by 6 bases and J by 6 bases, leaving 12 bases between them. Germline V gene sequence: CDR1 SNHLY, CDR2 FYNNEI. CDR3 length: 12 amino acids. The CDR3 region is CASRYFPGEQYF. In DNA form, the CDR3 reads TGTGCCAGCAGATATTTCCCCGGCGAGCAGTACTTC.

This chain links TRBV7-3 with TRBJ2-7; tentatively, D is TRBD2 (5 bases). Trimming pared 5 bases from V and 1 base from J, leaving 9 bases between. Germline V gene sequence: CDR1 SGHTA, CDR2 FQGTGA. The CDR3 consists of 13 residues. CDR3 loop: CASSPQRSYEQYF. As DNA, the CDR3 is TGTGCCAGCAGCCCCCAGCGGTCCTACGAGCAGTACTTC.

Details on this clone: At one of its ends the junction is not consistent with the germline gene, which may arise from a read error. V and J are TRBV6-1 and TRBJ1-2; 9 bases line up with TRBD1. Germline V CDR1 and CDR2: MNHNS, SASEGT. The CDR3 consists of 13 residues. The CDR3 is CASTPGTGIGYPF. CDR3 nucleotide sequence: TGTGCCAGCACCCCCGGGACAGGGATTGGCTACCCCTTC.

The V gene is TRBV7-9, the J gene TRBJ2-3; 9 nucleotides align to TRBD2. The V gene end was trimmed by 7 bases and the J gene end by 0 bases; junction bases not matched to a gene: 8. The CDR3 covers 16 residues. CDR1 and CDR2 (germline): SEHNR, FQNEAQ (reference sequence). CDR3 DNA sequence: TGTGCCAGCACCCACGAGCGGGGGGCTAGCACAGATACGCAGTATTTT. As protein: CASTHERGASTDTQYF.

The chain carries TRBV6-5 and TRBJ1-5; 7 bases map to TRBD1. The CDR3 length is 15 residues. Trimming at V came to 4 bases and at J to 0 bases, leaving 3 bases not matched to a gene. Germline V gene sequence: CDR1 MNHEY, CDR2 SVGAGI. The CDR3 nucleotides are TGTGCCAGCAGTTTGACAGGGAATAGCAATCAGCCCCAGCATTTT. Its translation: CASSLTGNSNQPQHF.

This clone was seen once. The chain combines TRBV6-1 with TRBJ1-2; D remains ambiguous. V was cut by 0 bases and J by 7 bases, with 12 bases left in between. Germline V gives CDR1 MNHNS, CDR2 SASEGT. The CDR3 is made up of 14 amino acids. CDR3 in amino acids: CASSEARTVGGYTF. In DNA, the CDR3 is TGTGCCAGCAGTGAAGCGCGCACAGTGGGTGGCTACACCTTC.

The table lists this clone with a few counts. The chain has TRBV4-1 and TRBJ2-3, with D possibly TRBD1 on 6 matching bases. The V end was cut by 3 bases, the J end by 2 bases, with 15 bases between. The CDR3 is 16 residues long. The germline V gene has CDR1 MGHRA and CDR2 YSYEKL. CDR3 coding DNA: TGCGCCAGCAGCCAGGCCGACAGGACCCTCACAGATACGCAGTATTTT. The encoded protein is CASSQADRTLTDTQYF.

V is TRBV19 and J is TRBJ1-1, with 8 bases matching TRBD1. This CDR3 region has 15 residues. Trimming cost V 5 bases and J 6 bases; bases outside gene matches: 11. CDR1 is LNHDA and CDR2 is SQIVND in the germline V gene (reference sequence). CDR3 amino acids: CASSPSYRGRAEAFF. As DNA, the CDR3 is TGTGCCAGTAGTCCATCATACAGGGGGAGGGCTGAAGCTTTCTTT.

Turning to this clone: At one end, the junction sequence differs from germline, possibly due to a read error. The V and J genes are TRBV28 and TRBJ2-7; D possibly corresponds to TRBD2 (6 bases). This CDR3 contains 11 residues. Per germline, CDR1 MDHEN and CDR2 SYDVKM. CDR3 nucleotides: TGTGCCAGCAGTTTAGGCGGGGTTTTAGGCTTC. Amino acid sequence: CASSLGGVLGF.

This clone appeared a single time. This chain connects TRBV6-5 to TRBJ1-6, with D uncertain. Trimming stripped 7 bases from V and 0 bases from J, with 7 bases between. Germline CDR1 is MNHEY and CDR2 is SVGAGI. CDR3 length: 14 residues. In nucleotides, the CDR3 is TGTGCCAGCAAAAGGAGCTCCTATAATTCACCCCTCCACTTT. This sequence encodes CASKRSSYNSPLHF.